One sample yielded the 15 T cell receptor beta chains listed below, sequenced in a study of cytomegalovirus exposure and HLA in healthy donors. Clones were read by immunoSEQ multiplex PCR, and TCRdb kept only the in-frame ones, dropping some. This sample has roughly 120,000 clones, with about 82% found just once. The specimen sequenced was PBMCs. The receptors derive from a man between 18 and 29 years old in good health and CMV-seronegative.

J is TRBJ2-6 and V is TRBV2; tentatively, D is TRBD2 (6 bases). V lost 6 bases and J 2 bases, leaving 14 bases between the germline ends. The CDR3 contains 16 residues. Germline V gene sequence: CDR1 SNHLY, CDR2 FYNNEI. The CDR3 loop is CASSEQGGTGANVLTF. The CDR3 bases are TGTGCCAGCAGCGAGCAGGGCGGGACTGGGGCCAACGTCCTGACTTTC.

This clone was counted only a few times. The V and J genes are TRBV19 and TRBJ2-2; 8 nucleotides align to TRBD1. The length of the CDR3 is 16 residues. Looked up from germline, CDR1 is LNHDA and CDR2 is SQIVND (reference sequence). Unmatched junction bases numbered 13, after V lost 7 bases and J lost 6 bases. The CDR3 loop is CASKGHDRGYAGELFF. CDR3 bases: TGTGCCAGTAAAGGGCACGACAGGGGTTATGCCGGGGAGCTGTTTTTT.

V is TRBV19 and J is TRBJ1-3; a weak D match, TRBD1 (6 bases). V lost 4 bases and J lost 4, with 14 bases in between. From germline, CDR1 is LNHDA and CDR2 SQIVND (reference sequence). The CDR3 is 15 residues long. As DNA, the CDR3 is TGTGCCAGTAGTACCGCGGGGGCGCGCGGAAACACCATATATTTT. Translation: CASSTAGARGNTIYF. Filled out from reference TRBV19 and TRBJ1-3, the complete variable domain reads DGGITQSPKYLFRKEGQNVTLSCEQNLNHDAMYWYRQDPGQGLRLIYYSQIVNDFQKGDIAEGYSVSREKKESFPLTVTSAQKNPTAFYLCASSTAGARGNTIYFGEGSWLTVV.

The chain has TRBV19 and TRBJ1-1, with 7 bases identical to TRBD1. Germline V lookup: CDR1 LNHDA, CDR2 SQIVND (reference sequence). V dropped 7 bases and J dropped 1; count of bases not matched to a gene: 3. The CDR3 consists of 13 residues. The CDR3 DNA reads as TGTGCCAGTAAAAAGGGGGCGAACACTGAAGCTTTCTTT. The encoded protein is CASKKGANTEAFF.

The J gene is TRBJ2-7, the V gene TRBV2; D perhaps matches TRBD2 (6 bases). The V end lost 0 bases, the J end lost 5 bases, and 20 bases lay between the germline ends. The length of the CDR3 is 17 residues. Germline CDR1 SNHLY, CDR2 FYNNEI. CDR3 in amino acids: CASSEALSGLPRDEQYF. The CDR3 DNA reads TGTGCCAGCAGTGAAGCGCTCTCGGGACTCCCTCGGGACGAGCAGTACTTC.

The J gene is TRBJ1-2, the V gene TRBV5-4; no reliable D call. Trimming left V 4 bases short and J 3 bases short, with 19 bases between. Germline V lookup: CDR1 SGHNT, CDR2 YYREEE (reference sequence). CDR3 size: 16 residues. The CDR3 nucleotides read TGTGCCAGCAGCCAAAAAAGGGAGATGCGGGACTATGGCTACACCTTC. Translated, it gives CASSQKREMRDYGYTF.

In DNA form, the CDR3 reads TGTGCCAGCAGCTCTAGAGTCCCTAGCGGGGGTCATGAAGAGACCCAGTACTTC. Its protein is CASSSRVPSGGHEETQYF. The chain carries TRBV7-8 and TRBJ2-5; 10 positions agree with TRBD2. The germline CDR1 and CDR2 sequences are SGHVS and FQNEAQ. Losses at the gene ends were 4 bases for V and 3 bases for J; bases not matched to a gene: 14. This CDR3 contains 18 residues.

V gene TRBV2 combines with J gene TRBJ1-1; perhaps TRBD1 as D (6 bases). Trimming pared 3 bases from V and 0 bases from J, leaving 14 bases between. The length of the CDR3 is 16 residues. The germline V gene has CDR1 SNHLY and CDR2 FYNNEI. The CDR3 reads CASSDPRGVMNTEAFF. CDR3 DNA: TGTGCCAGCAGTGATCCCAGGGGCGTTATGAACACTGAAGCTTTCTTT.

The chain joins TRBV5-1 to TRBJ1-1; TRBD1 matches 8 bases. CDR1 and CDR2 from the germline V gene are SGHRS and YFSETQ. The CDR3 is made up of 14 amino acids. J gave up 3 bases and V 4 bases, and 5 bases lay outside the gene matches. This chain's CDR3 is CASSTGQGDTEAFF. CDR3 DNA: TGCGCCAGCAGCACCGGACAGGGAGACACTGAAGCTTTCTTT.

This sequence joins TRBV18 and TRBJ1-2, with D possibly TRBD1 on 5 matching bases. Germline V gene lookup returns CDR1 KGHSH and CDR2 LQKENI. CDR3 length: 14 amino acids. Trimming shortened V by 6 bases and J by 1 base, and 12 bases separated the two germline ends. The DNA for the CDR3 is TGTGCCAGCTCCCCGACAGAAAATAACTATGGCTACACCTTC. It translates to CASSPTENNYGYTF.

The genes are TRBV7-6 and TRBJ2-1; TRBD2 is a possible D gene (6 bases). The V end lost 5 bases, the J end lost 0 bases, and 14 bases lay between the germline ends. The germline gives CDR1 SGHVS, CDR2 FNYEAQ. This CDR3 has 16 amino acids. The CDR3 DNA is TGTGCCAGCAGCCCACTTAGCGGAAGCTCCTACAATGAGCAGTTCTTC. It specifies CASSPLSGSSYNEQFF.

The V and J genes are TRBV4-1 and TRBJ2-3; a possible D gene is TRBD2 (6 bases). Looked up from germline, CDR1 is MGHRA and CDR2 is YSYEKL. The CDR3 loop spans 16 amino acids. Trimming took off 0 bases at V and 0 bases at J, with 10 bases between the two ends. The CDR3 DNA reads TGCGCCAGCAGCCAAGAGAGCGGGTCTAGCACAGATACGCAGTATTTT. It translates to CASSQESGSSTDTQYF.

In regard to this clone: The junction does not match germline at one end; this may be a read error. The rearrangement joins TRBV7-7 to TRBJ2-7, with TRBD1 matching 7 bases. There are 14 residues in the CDR3. The V gene's germline CDR1 is SSHAT and CDR2 FNYEAQ (reference sequence). The CDR3 spells CASSLATGAYEQYF. The CDR3 region has the DNA TGTGCTAGCAGCTTAGCTACAGGGGCCTACGAGCAGTACTTC.

The chain couples TRBV15 to TRBJ2-3, with D perhaps TRBD1 (6 bases). With 1 base removed from V and 9 bases from J, the gap between germline ends came to 17 bases. This CDR3 has 15 residues. The germline CDR1 and CDR2 sequences are LNHNV and YYDKDF (reference sequence). CDR3 sequence (DNA): TGTGCCACCAGCAGAGGGGGAACGGGCAGGGGCACGCAGTATTTT. Amino acids: CATSRGGTGRGTQYF. Supplemented by reference TRBV15 and TRBJ2-3, the full variable domain reads DAMVIQNPRYQVTQFGKPVTLSCSQTLNHNVMYWYQQKSSQAPKLLFHYYDKDFNNEADTPDNFQSRRPNTSFCFLDIRSPGLGDTAMYLCATSRGGTGRGTQYFGPGTRLTVL.

This chain links TRBV6-5 with TRBJ1-6, with D possibly TRBD1 on 5 matching bases. The CDR3 runs to 14 residues. The V gene lost 2 bases and the J gene lost 9 bases, with 11 bases spanning the gap. Per germline, CDR1 MNHEY and CDR2 SVGAGI. CDR3 sequence: CASSYLQGVSPLHF. For the CDR3, the DNA is TGTGCCAGCAGTTACCTGCAGGGTGTTTCACCCCTCCACTTT.